Below, 9 T cell receptor beta chains from the same sample are listed, as sequenced in a study of T cells in Graves' hyperthyroidism and ophthalmopathy. Template material for amplifying TCR beta CDR3 regions consisted of RNA transcripts. The HTBI set primed first-round TCR CDR3 RT-PCR. Each CDR3 protein gets one entry after TCRdb re-called the multiplex PCR reads with MiXCR. The repertoire holds under 350,000 distinct CDR3 sequences, with less than 30% as singletons. Source material: blood. These receptors came from a man aged 40-50 years with Graves' hyperthyroidism that later progressed to Graves' ophthalmopathy.

This clonotype was seen many times. The chain combines TRBV24-1 with TRBJ2-5; TRBD1 agrees at 7 bases. Per the germline V gene, CDR1 is KGHDR and CDR2 is SFDVKD. The J segment lost 5 bases and the V segment lost 7 bases, leaving 9 bases of the junction unmatched. This CDR3 is 14 amino acids long. DNA for the CDR3: TGTGCCACCAGCCCGACAGGGATCGGTGAGACCCAGTACTTC. Its translation is CATSPTGIGETQYF.

This clonotype was counted many times. The rearrangement joins TRBV9 to TRBJ1-1; D may be TRBD1 (6 bases). The V gene lost 0 bases and the J gene lost 0 bases, with 12 bases spanning the gap. There are 16 residues in the CDR3. From germline, CDR1 is SGDLS and CDR2 YYNGEE. The CDR3 spells CASSVGQDVLNTEAFF. The CDR3 DNA reads as TGTGCCAGCAGCGTAGGACAGGACGTTTTGAACACTGAAGCTTTCTTT.

The CDR3 protein is CATSRDRSRTGRMDTEAFF. CDR3 nucleotides: TGTGCCACCAGCAGAGACCGATCTCGGACAGGGAGGATGGACACTGAAGCTTTCTTT. The gene calls are TRBV15 and TRBJ1-1, with 8 bases lining up with TRBD1. Germline CDR1 LNHNV, CDR2 YYDKDF (reference sequence). The V gene end was trimmed by 0 bases and the J gene end by 3 bases; junction bases not matched to a gene: 15. This CDR3 contains 19 residues. The full variable domain, completed using reference TRBV15 and TRBJ1-1, is DAMVIQNPRYQVTQFGKPVTLSCSQTLNHNVMYWYQQKSSQAPKLLFHYYDKDFNNEADTPDNFQSRRPNTSFCFLDIRSPGLGDTAMYLCATSRDRSRTGRMDTEAFFGQGTRLTVV.

The chain joins TRBV28 to TRBJ1-1; no firm D call. Trimming stripped 6 bases from V and 1 base from J, with 15 bases between. The CDR3 sequence is 15 residues long. Germline V gives CDR1 MDHEN, CDR2 SYDVKM. CDR3 loop: CASSPGWGTNTEAFF. The CDR3 DNA reads as TGTGCCAGCAGCCCGGGGTGGGGTACGAACACTGAAGCTTTCTTT.

The rearrangement uses TRBV10-1 and TRBJ1-5; the D is unclear. Germline-derived CDR1 and CDR2 are WNHNN and SYGVQD (reference sequence). Trimming removed 7 bases at V and 0 bases at J, with 10 bases between. CDR3 size: 14 residues. CDR3 DNA sequence: TGCGCCAGCATGGGCCCGGATAGCAATCAGCCCCAGCATTTT. Translated, it gives CASMGPDSNQPQHF.

Ten or more counts support this clonotype. The chain recombines TRBV12-3 or TRBV12-4 with TRBJ2-7, with 8 bases fitting TRBD1. CDR3 length equals 18 residues. The ends lost 6 bases at V and 2 bases at J; junction bases unmatched: 18. CDR3 sequence: CASSPSHLPGQGTYEQYF. The DNA of the CDR3 is TGTGCCAGCAGCCCATCTCATCTCCCAGGACAGGGAACCTACGAGCAGTACTTC.

This clonotype has ten or more counts. The chain employs TRBV28 and TRBJ2-6; 9 positions agree with TRBD1. This CDR3 region has 17 residues. V shed 5 bases, J shed 7 bases, and the junction held 12 bases outside the gene matches. The V gene's germline CDR1 is MDHEN and CDR2 SYDVKM. CDR3 amino acids: CASSVGQGKGLANVLTF. CDR3 nucleotides: TGTGCCAGCAGTGTGGGACAGGGAAAAGGTTTAGCCAACGTCCTGACTTTC.

The genes are TRBV30 and TRBJ2-7, with 7 bases that match TRBD2. V shed 5 bases and J 1 base; nucleotides not matched to a gene: 5. Per germline, CDR1 GTSNPN and CDR2 SVGIG (reference sequence). The CDR3 is 13 amino acids. CDR3 nucleotide sequence: TGTGCCTGGCAGAGCGGGGTTTCCTACGAGCAGTACTTC. Its protein product is CAWQSGVSYEQYF. The whole variable domain, filled in from reference TRBV30 and TRBJ2-7, reads SQTIHQWPATLVQPVGSPLSLECTVEGTSNPNLYWYRQAAGRGLQLLFYSVGIGQISSEVPQNLSASRPQDRQFILSSKKLLLSDSGFYLCAWQSGVSYEQYFGPGTRLTVT.

This clonotype was seen many times. The rearrangement links TRBV5-4 to TRBJ2-3, with 8 bases matching TRBD2. V was pared by 0 bases and J by 3 bases, with 9 bases of the junction left unmatched. The germline V gene has CDR1 SGHNT and CDR2 YYREEE (reference sequence). CDR3 size: 17 residues. CDR3 protein: CASSLVVAGTSTDTQYF. The CDR3 region has the DNA TGTGCCAGCAGCTTGGTGGTAGCGGGAACGTCGACAGATACGCAGTATTTT.